The rows below give T cell receptor beta chains drawn from one sample of a study of graft-versus-host responses after intestinal transplantation. The data were produced by immunoSEQ multiplex PCR, yet TCRdb's version contains in-frame clones alone and is incomplete. This sample has just over 7,500 clones, with around 74% found just once. The material sequenced was ileum tissue, taken approximately 31 weeks after intestinal transplant. The source of these receptors is a human patient who received an intestinal transplant, so some T cells may come from the graft donor. The CDR3 runs from the conserved cysteine through the conserved F or W. The D gene is left open where the match is weak. Clone size is given for some rows only: seen once, a few or many times, or a class if the clone is expanded.

J gene: TRBJ2-7; clone size: -; D gene: -; V gene: TRBV20-1; CDR3 protein: CSAKQTYEQYF; CDR3 DNA: TGCAGTGCTAAACAGACCTACGAGCAGTACTTC
J gene: TRBJ1-4; clone size: -; D gene: TRBD1; V gene: TRBV19; CDR3 protein: CASRRGDSAALEKLFF; CDR3 DNA: TGTGCCAGTAGAAGGGGGGACAGTGCCGCGTTAGAAAAACTGTTTTTT
J gene: TRBJ2-3; clone size: -; D gene: TRBD2; V gene: TRBV29-1; CDR3 protein: CSVDLQRESTDTQYF; CDR3 DNA: TGCAGCGTTGACCTACAGCGGGAGAGCACAGATACGCAGTATTTT
J gene: TRBJ2-7; clone size: -; D gene: -; V gene: TRBV7-2; CDR3 protein: CASSRSFKDSTISEQYF; CDR3 DNA: TGTGCCAGCAGCCGTTCCTTCAAGGACAGTACGATATCCGAGCAGTACTTC
J gene: TRBJ2-5; clone size: once; D gene: TRBD1; V gene: TRBV7-9; CDR3 protein: CASSLIGTGWEETQYF; CDR3 DNA: TGTGCCAGCAGCTTAATCGGGACAGGGTGGGAAGAGACCCAGTACTTC
J gene: TRBJ2-7; clone size: -; D gene: TRBD2; V gene: TRBV7-2; CDR3 protein: CASSVGLAGDAYEQYF; CDR3 DNA: TGTGCCAGCAGCGTTGGACTAGCGGGGGATGCCTACGAGCAGTACTTC
J gene: TRBJ2-6; clone size: -; D gene: TRBD2; V gene: TRBV30; CDR3 protein: CAWIDGKGLAGVSGANVLTF; CDR3 DNA: TGTGCGTGGATCGACGGCAAGGGACTAGCGGGAGTATCTGGGGCCAACGTCCTGACTTTC
J gene: TRBJ2-5; clone size: -; D gene: -; V gene: TRBV5-1; CDR3 protein: CASSPPGQETQYF; CDR3 DNA: TGCGCCAGCAGCCCCCCGGGGCAAGAGACCCAGTACTTC
J gene: TRBJ1-2; clone size: -; D gene: TRBD1; V gene: TRBV2; CDR3 protein: CASSLLGQAGYTF; CDR3 DNA: TGTGCCAGCAGCTTACTCGGACAGGCTGGCTACACCTTC
J gene: TRBJ2-7; clone size: -; D gene: TRBD1; V gene: TRBV5-1; CDR3 protein: CASSSITGTGGPYEQYF; CDR3 DNA: TGCGCCAGCAGCTCGATTACCGGGACAGGGGGCCCCTACGAGCAGTACTTC
J gene: TRBJ2-5; clone size: -; D gene: -; V gene: TRBV5-1; CDR3 protein: CASSLATGPSQETQYF; CDR3 DNA: TGCGCCAGCAGCTTGGCCACAGGGCCCTCTCAAGAGACCCAGTACTTC
J gene: TRBJ2-7; clone size: -; D gene: -; V gene: TRBV5-1; CDR3 protein: CASSQAGAGEQYF; CDR3 DNA: TGCGCCAGCAGCCAGGCAGGGGCGGGTGAGCAGTACTTC
J gene: TRBJ2-7; clone size: -; D gene: -; V gene: TRBV5-1; CDR3 protein: CASSRRGFSYEQYF; CDR3 DNA: TGCGCCAGCAGCCGTAGAGGATTCTCCTACGAGCAGTACTTC
J gene: TRBJ2-5; clone size: -; D gene: TRBD1; V gene: TRBV2; CDR3 protein: CASSERTGKVQETQYF; CDR3 DNA: TGTGCCAGCAGTGAGAGGACAGGGAAAGTACAAGAGACCCAGTACTTC
J gene: TRBJ1-1; clone size: few; D gene: TRBD1; V gene: TRBV6-5; CDR3 protein: CASSTGGTEAFF; CDR3 DNA: TGTGCCAGCAGCACAGGGGGCACTGAAGCTTTCTTT
J gene: TRBJ2-7; clone size: -; D gene: TRBD1; V gene: TRBV7-2; CDR3 protein: CALEGQGVEQYF; CDR3 DNA: TGTGCCCTCGAGGGACAGGGAGTCGAGCAGTACTTC
J gene: TRBJ1-3; clone size: -; D gene: TRBD1; V gene: TRBV30; CDR3 protein: CAWIWTGAENTIYF; CDR3 DNA: TGTGCCTGGATATGGACAGGGGCAGAAAACACCATATATTTT
J gene: TRBJ2-3; clone size: few; D gene: TRBD2; V gene: TRBV28; CDR3 protein: CASSSSGRATDTQYF; CDR3 DNA: TGTGCCAGCAGTTCTAGCGGGAGGGCCACAGATACGCAGTATTTT
J gene: TRBJ1-1; clone size: -; D gene: TRBD1; V gene: TRBV18; CDR3 protein: CASSNRGFEAFF; CDR3 DNA: TGTGCCAGCTCGAACAGGGGTTTTGAAGCTTTCTTT
J gene: TRBJ1-1; clone size: -; D gene: -; V gene: TRBV7-2; CDR3 protein: CASSPKDKYGTEAFF; CDR3 DNA: TGTGCCAGCAGCCCCAAGGACAAGTACGGCACTGAAGCTTTCTTT
J gene: TRBJ2-7; clone size: -; D gene: -; V gene: TRBV5-6; CDR3 protein: CASSLDGSEQYF; CDR3 DNA: TGTGCCAGCAGCTTGGATGGCAGCGAGCAGTACTTC
J gene: TRBJ1-1; clone size: -; D gene: -; V gene: TRBV2; CDR3 protein: CASIGGGPHFSEAFF; CDR3 DNA: TGTGCCAGCATCGGCGGGGGGCCCCACTTCAGTGAAGCTTTCTTT
J gene: TRBJ2-4; clone size: -; D gene: -; V gene: TRBV2; CDR3 protein: CASSDPGSKNIQYF; CDR3 DNA: TGTGCCAGCAGTGATCCTGGGAGCAAAAACATTCAGTACTTC
J gene: TRBJ2-3; clone size: -; D gene: -; V gene: TRBV19; CDR3 protein: CASSPRSSLSTDTQYF; CDR3 DNA: TGTGCCAGTAGTCCGCGGAGTTCCCTTAGCACAGATACGCAGTATTTT
J gene: TRBJ1-1; clone size: -; D gene: -; V gene: TRBV5-6; CDR3 protein: CASSLDRNTEAFF; CDR3 DNA: TGTGCCAGCAGCCTAGACAGAAACACTGAAGCTTTCTTT
J gene: TRBJ1-5; clone size: few; D gene: TRBD1; V gene: TRBV6-6; CDR3 protein: CASSHGQDYQPQHF; CDR3 DNA: TGTGCCAGCAGTCACGGACAGGATTATCAGCCCCAGCATTTT
J gene: TRBJ1-1; clone size: -; D gene: TRBD1; V gene: TRBV5-1; CDR3 protein: CASSTMTGTKRPEAFF; CDR3 DNA: TGCGCCAGCAGCACGATGACAGGGACAAAGAGACCTGAAGCTTTCTTT
J gene: TRBJ2-7; clone size: -; D gene: TRBD2; V gene: TRBV19; CDR3 protein: CARKRGHSYEQYF; CDR3 DNA: TGTGCCAGAAAGCGGGGGCACTCCTACGAGCAGTACTTC
J gene: TRBJ2-7; clone size: once; D gene: TRBD1; V gene: TRBV6-5; CDR3 protein: CASSPRTGTYEQYF; CDR3 DNA: TGTGCCAGCAGCCCCAGGACAGGGACCTACGAGCAGTACTTC
J gene: TRBJ2-6; clone size: -; D gene: TRBD1; V gene: TRBV6-1; CDR3 protein: CASSVDRTGTQSWANVLTF; CDR3 DNA: TGTGCCAGCAGTGTAGATAGGACAGGGACCCAATCTTGGGCCAACGTCCTGACTTTC
J gene: TRBJ1-2; clone size: -; D gene: -; V gene: TRBV10-3; CDR3 protein: CAISLEVYYGYTF; CDR3 DNA: TGTGCCATCAGTTTAGAGGTCTACTATGGCTACACCTTC
J gene: TRBJ1-2; clone size: -; D gene: TRBD1; V gene: TRBV7-9; CDR3 protein: CASSLWGTGGYTF; CDR3 DNA: TGTGCCAGCAGCTTATGGGGGACAGGTGGCTACACCTTC
J gene: TRBJ1-6; clone size: -; D gene: -; V gene: TRBV6-5; CDR3 protein: CASSYSGTSNSPLHF; CDR3 DNA: TGTGCCAGCAGTTACTCAGGGACAAGTAATTCACCCCTCCACTTT
J gene: TRBJ2-7; clone size: -; D gene: TRBD2; V gene: TRBV6-5; CDR3 protein: CASKLSGSMDEQYF; CDR3 DNA: TGTGCCAGCAAGCTAAGCGGGAGTATGGACGAGCAGTACTTC
J gene: TRBJ1-1; clone size: -; D gene: -; V gene: TRBV6-5; CDR3 protein: CASGSGGTEAFF; CDR3 DNA: TGTGCCAGCGGATCGGGGGGAACTGAAGCTTTCTTT
J gene: TRBJ2-7; clone size: -; D gene: TRBD2; V gene: TRBV7-6; CDR3 protein: CASSFLAGGNEQYF; CDR3 DNA: TGTGCCAGCAGCTTTCTAGCGGGAGGGAACGAGCAGTACTTC
J gene: TRBJ1-4; clone size: -; D gene: -; V gene: TRBV7-9; CDR3 protein: CASSFYEKEKLFF; CDR3 DNA: TGTGCCAGCAGCTTCTATGAGAAAGAAAAACTGTTTTTT
J gene: TRBJ2-7; clone size: -; D gene: TRBD2; V gene: TRBV9; CDR3 protein: CASSFSGIGEQYF; CDR3 DNA: TGTGCCAGCAGCTTTAGCGGGATAGGTGAGCAGTACTTC
J gene: TRBJ1-1; clone size: -; D gene: TRBD1; V gene: TRBV25-1; CDR3 protein: CASRAGTGLYTEAFF; CDR3 DNA: TGTGCCAGCAGGGCGGGGACAGGGCTATACACTGAAGCTTTCTTT
J gene: TRBJ1-6; clone size: -; D gene: -; V gene: TRBV27; CDR3 protein: CASSFEEGSSPLHF; CDR3 DNA: TGTGCCAGCAGTTTTGAGGAGGGAAGCTCACCCCTCCACTTT
J gene: TRBJ2-1; clone size: -; D gene: -; V gene: TRBV5-6; CDR3 protein: CASSSSGHRGVNEQFF; CDR3 DNA: TGTGCCAGCAGCTCCTCGGGCCACCGGGGTGTAAATGAGCAGTTCTTC
J gene: TRBJ1-2; clone size: -; D gene: TRBD1; V gene: TRBV7-4; CDR3 protein: CASSWRQGNYGYTF; CDR3 DNA: TGTGCCAGCAGCTGGCGACAGGGTAACTATGGCTACACCTTC
J gene: TRBJ2-6; clone size: once; D gene: TRBD1; V gene: TRBV10-1; CDR3 protein: CASRLNRGGANVLTF; CDR3 DNA: TGCGCCAGCAGGTTAAACAGGGGGGGGGCCAACGTCCTGACTTTC
J gene: TRBJ2-7; clone size: -; D gene: -; V gene: TRBV7-2; CDR3 protein: CASSLGPVSYEQYF; CDR3 DNA: TGTGCCAGCAGCTTAGGCCCGGTCTCCTACGAGCAGTACTTC
J gene: TRBJ2-7; clone size: -; D gene: -; V gene: TRBV6-5; CDR3 protein: CASSLGVSSYEQYF; CDR3 DNA: TGTGCCAGCAGTTTAGGGGTCAGCTCCTACGAGCAGTACTTC
J gene: TRBJ1-1; clone size: -; D gene: -; V gene: TRBV19; CDR3 protein: CASNAGASEAFF; CDR3 DNA: TGTGCCAGTAACGCAGGGGCGTCTGAAGCTTTCTTT
J gene: TRBJ1-2; clone size: -; D gene: -; V gene: TRBV7-2; CDR3 protein: CASSPGQSYGYTF; CDR3 DNA: TGTGCCAGCAGCCCTGGACAGAGCTATGGCTACACCTTC
J gene: TRBJ1-1; clone size: -; D gene: -; V gene: TRBV7-9; CDR3 protein: CASSLPLGRLGRTEAFF; CDR3 DNA: TGTGCCAGCAGCTTACCCTTAGGCCGTTTGGGGCGCACTGAAGCTTTCTTT
J gene: TRBJ1-2; clone size: -; D gene: TRBD1; V gene: TRBV30; CDR3 protein: CAWRDRGYGYTF; CDR3 DNA: TGTGCCTGGAGGGACAGGGGCTATGGCTACACCTTC
J gene: TRBJ1-2; clone size: few; D gene: -; V gene: TRBV6-6; CDR3 protein: CASRTGGHGYTF; CDR3 DNA: TGTGCCAGCAGAACCGGGGGACATGGCTACACCTTC
J gene: TRBJ2-5; clone size: -; D gene: TRBD1; V gene: TRBV5-1; CDR3 protein: CASMRDRVTETQYF; CDR3 DNA: TGCGCCAGCATGCGGGACAGGGTCACGGAGACCCAGTACTTC
J gene: TRBJ2-3; clone size: medium-sized; D gene: -; V gene: TRBV4-2; CDR3 protein: CASSQHRDTQYF; CDR3 DNA: TGTGCCAGCAGCCAACACAGAGATACGCAGTATTTT
J gene: TRBJ1-4; clone size: once; D gene: -; V gene: TRBV6-5; CDR3 protein: CASSSVQGATNEKLFF; CDR3 DNA: TGTGCCAGCAGTTCAGTCCAGGGCGCAACTAATGAAAAACTGTTTTTT